The clone carrying this T cell receptor (beta chain) was found many times. Its antigen is undetermined. Tregs were sorted as CD4+CD25+CD127-/low cells. The CDR3 consists of 15 residues. The ends were cut back, 5 bases at V and 4 bases at J, with 18 bases in the middle. Study findings and constraints: The larger cohort examined one V-J beta rearrangement, not whole repertoires. Tumor memory CD4+ T cell TCR gene usage was found to cluster with blood and lymph node memory CD4+ cells and with lymph node naive CD4+ cells. Greatest tumor Treg TCR overlap was with tumor naive CD4+ cells.

Constant-region reverse primers amplified full-length variable regions, followed by semi-nested Nested Universal Primer A PCR. MiXCR was run by TCRdb on the 5' RACE reads, yielding one entry per CDR3 protein. The profile covers about 9,800 distinct CDR3 sequences, with more than 20% appearing a single time and approximately 3.2% taken by the ten largest. This chain connects TRBV12-3 or TRBV12-4 to TRBJ2-7, with D possibly TRBD2 on 5 matching bases. Material: Tregs sorted from blood. The clonotype originates from a female donor with breast cancer. The CDR3 region is CASSIIAWPHYEQYF. DNA for the CDR3: TGTGCCAGCAGTATAATAGCGTGGCCTCATTACGAGCAGTACTTC.